These 11 T cell receptor beta chains share one sample of origin, sequenced in a study of shared clonotypes between healthy human individuals. The protocol was immunoSEQ multiplex PCR, while the TCRdb copy is restricted to in-frame clones and leaves out a portion. The data hold about 1 million clones, with around 76% observed a single time. Sequencing input: memory CD4+ T cells sorted from blood. This sample's subset: CD45RA-negative fraction. These receptors all come from a young man in good health.

V and J are TRBV18 and TRBJ2-7; 10 bases agree with TRBD1. CDR1 is KGHSH, CDR2 LQKENI, per germline. The V and J ends lost 2 bases and 5 bases, in that order; junction bases with no gene match: 6. The CDR3 runs to 15 residues. DNA for the CDR3: TGTGCCAGCTCACCAACGACAGGGGGCCGCGACGAGCAGTACTTC. It codes for CASSPTTGGRDEQYF. Full variable domain (outside the CDR3, taken from reference TRBV18 and TRBJ2-7): NAGVMQNPRHLVRRRGQEARLRCSPMKGHSHVYWYRQLPEEGLKFMVYLQKENIIDESGMPKERFSAEFPKEGPSILRIQQVVRGDSAAYFCASSPTTGGRDEQYFGPGTRLTVT.

J is TRBJ2-3 and V is TRBV10-2; TRBD2 matches 8 bases. This CDR3 is built from 14 residues. CDR1 is WSHSY, CDR2 SAAADI, per germline. After removal of 6 bases from V and 4 bases from J, the junction contained 6 bases not matched to a gene. CDR3 DNA sequence: TGCGCCAGCAGCCGGGGGGGAGTGGCAGATACGCAGTATTTT. This codes for CASSRGGVADTQYF.

This clone was recorded only once. The chain carries TRBV10-2 and TRBJ1-2; weak D call: TRBD1 (6 bases). CDR1 and CDR2 (germline): WSHSY, SAAADI. Trimming took 7 bases from V and 3 from J, leaving 12 bases between them. The CDR3 length is 13 residues. The CDR3 protein is CASTGGAHYGYTF. In DNA, the CDR3 is TGCGCCAGCACCGGGGGGGCCCACTATGGCTACACCTTC.

This clone was recorded many times. The CDR3 DNA follows: TGTGCCACCAGCAGAGGAAGGCAGAATGAAAAACTGTTTTTT. This gives the protein CATSRGRQNEKLFF. The chain uses TRBV15 and TRBJ1-4, with D uncertain. The germline V gene has CDR1 LNHNV and CDR2 YYDKDF (reference sequence). The CDR3 extends over 14 amino acids. Trimming removed 1 base at V and 5 bases at J, with 8 bases between.

The chain joins TRBV7-2 to TRBJ2-3; TRBD2 might be the D (6 bases). Trimming shortened V by 5 bases and J by 2 bases, and 17 bases separated the two germline ends. CDR3 length equals 16 residues. From germline, CDR1 is SGHTA and CDR2 FQGNSA. CDR3 coding DNA: TGTGCCAGCAGCCCCAGAACCGGGGGAGCCACAGATACGCAGTATTTT. It codes for CASSPRTGGATDTQYF.

Only a few counts were recorded for this clone. Within the sample, other DNA sequences also encode this same CDR3. The chain carries TRBV6-6 and TRBJ1-1; perhaps TRBD1 as D (5 bases). The V end lost 6 bases, the J end lost 1 base, and 15 bases lay between the germline ends. CDR3 length equals 15 residues. CDR1 is MNHNY and CDR2 is SVGAGI in the germline V gene (reference sequence). The DNA for the CDR3 is TGTGCCAGCAGCCCTCAGGGAGGTCGGAACACTGAAGCTTTCTTT. Its translation: CASSPQGGRNTEAFF.

The sample holds a few counts of this clone. V gene TRBV6-5 combines with J gene TRBJ1-1; 7 positions agree with TRBD1. The CDR3 length is 13 residues. Looked up from germline, CDR1 is MNHEY and CDR2 is SVGAGI. After removal of 7 bases from V and 4 bases from J, the junction contained 6 bases not matched to a gene. Written as DNA, the CDR3 is TGTGCCAGCACCCTACCAGGGGGCACTGAAGCTTTCTTT. Encoded protein: CASTLPGGTEAFF.

As concerns this clone: A far larger clone is just one base off, so this is likely a read error. The sample has other DNA sequences that encode this CDR3 too. The V gene is TRBV5-6, the J gene TRBJ2-7, with D possibly being TRBD1 or TRBD2 (9 bases each). V lost 8 bases to trimming and J lost 7 bases, with 19 bases between them. The CDR3 consists of 13 residues. The germline CDR1 and CDR2 sequences are SGHDT and YYEEEE. The CDR3 DNA sequence: TGTGCCAGTAGCGGGGGACAGGGAAGGGAGCAGTACTTC. It is translated as CASSGGQGREQYF. The full variable domain, its missing parts supplied by reference TRBV5-6 and TRBJ2-7, is DAGVTQSPTHLIKTRGQQVTLRCSPKSGHDTVSWYQQALGQGPQFIFQYYEEEERQRGNFPDRFSGHQFPNYSSELNVNALLLGDSALYLCASSGGQGREQYFGPGTRLTVT.

This clone was observed a few times. This rearrangement joins TRBV5-1 to TRBJ2-4; D unclear. There are 14 residues in the CDR3. The V and J ends lost 4 bases and 0 bases respectively, with 8 bases between them. Germline V lookup: CDR1 SGHRS, CDR2 YFSETQ. CDR3 DNA sequence: TGCGCCAGCAGCCCTAGGGAAGCCAAAAACATTCAGTACTTC. This sequence encodes CASSPREAKNIQYF.

This chain links TRBV5-1 with TRBJ2-3; D not resolved. CDR1 and CDR2 (germline): SGHRS, YFSETQ. This CDR3 has 13 residues. The ends were cut back, 4 bases at V and 5 bases at J, with 11 bases in the middle. The CDR3 sequence: CASSRLFGDTQYF. The CDR3, as DNA: TGCGCCAGCAGCCGGCTTTTCGGAGATACGCAGTATTTT.

The gene calls are TRBV13 and TRBJ2-3, with 12 bases matching TRBD2. Germline V gene lookup returns CDR1 PRHDT and CDR2 FYEKMQ (reference sequence). The CDR3 is made up of 20 amino acids. The V and J ends lost 5 bases and 1 base, in that order; junction bases with no gene match: 16. CDR3 amino acids: CASSLSPTSLAGGGTDTQYF. The CDR3 nucleotides are TGTGCCAGCAGCCTCTCCCCGACCAGCCTAGCGGGAGGGGGCACAGATACGCAGTATTTT.